The 21 T cell receptor beta chains in this list originate from one sample, sequenced in a study of shared clonotypes between healthy human individuals (dated by TCRdb to the early 2020s). The protocol used for the library was the immunoSEQ multiplex PCR assay. Imported from immuneACCESS, the table was reduced by TCRdb to in-frame sequences with V and J called. These copies leave out some clones; in studies compared against another copy, an unresolved V gene accounts for under half, and the cause of the remainder is not known. Counted in this sample were nearly 1 million clones; roughly 72% of them appeared once. The ten largest clones take up around 1.4% of the sample. Sequencing was done on a sample of memory CD4+ T cells sorted from blood. This specimen's cell subset or site label, per the study, means: CD45RA-negative fraction. Receptors originate from a man aged 18 to 29 in good health.

The V gene is TRBV30, the J gene TRBJ1-1, with D perhaps TRBD1 (6 bases). This CDR3 has 15 amino acids. V lost 7 bases to trimming and J lost 0 bases, with 18 bases between them. Germline V gene data show CDR1 as GTSNPN and CDR2 as SVGIG (reference sequence). Written as DNA, the CDR3 is TGTGCCTCCCAGCTGGGGGGCGGGGTGAACACTGAAGCTTTCTTT. Residues: CASQLGGGVNTEAFF. Together with reference TRBV30 and TRBJ1-1, the CDR3 gives the full variable domain: SQTIHQWPATLVQPVGSPLSLECTVEGTSNPNLYWYRQAAGRGLQLLFYSVGIGQISSEVPQNLSASRPQDRQFILSSKKLLLSDSGFYLCASQLGGGVNTEAFFGQGTRLTVV.

V is TRBV27 and J is TRBJ1-2, with a weak D call TRBD1 (5 bases). This CDR3 is built from 13 residues. Germline V gene sequence: CDR1 MNHEY, CDR2 SMNVEV (reference sequence). V was cut by 5 bases and J by 8 bases, with 15 bases left in between. CDR3 in amino acids: CASSPRQTMGYTF. CDR3 in DNA: TGTGCCAGCAGTCCGCGACAGACTATGGGCTACACCTTC.

The chain employs TRBV6-1 and TRBJ1-6; TRBD1 is a possible D gene (6 bases). CDR1 and CDR2 (germline): MNHNS, SASEGT. The ends were cut back, 8 bases at V and 6 bases at J, with 17 bases in the middle. The CDR3 contains 15 residues. The DNA of the CDR3 is TGTGCCAGCGGAACGGCCGGGGGGGCTAATTCACCCCTCCACTTT. Protein product: CASGTAGGANSPLHF.

Written as DNA, the CDR3 is TGTGCCAGTAGTGATACAGGGGGGGAGACCCAGTACTTC. Translating gives CASSDTGGETQYF. This chain joins TRBV19 and TRBJ2-5; TRBD1 agrees at 8 bases. Per the germline V gene, CDR1 is LNHDA and CDR2 is SQIVND (reference sequence). The CDR3 consists of 13 residues. V shed 5 bases and J 5 bases; nucleotides not matched to a gene: 4.

The V gene is TRBV5-5, the J gene TRBJ1-4, with D uncertain. The CDR3 runs to 15 residues. CDR1 is SGHKS and CDR2 is YYEKEE in the germline V gene (reference sequence). Trimming removed 5 bases at V and 0 bases at J, with 11 bases between. CDR3 DNA sequence: TGTGCCAGCAGGTCGACCGACGCAACTAATGAAAAACTGTTTTTT. Amino acids: CASRSTDATNEKLFF. Supplemented by reference TRBV5-5 and TRBJ1-4, the full variable domain reads DAGVTQSPTHLIKTRGQQVTLRCSPISGHKSVSWYQQVLGQGPQFIFQYYEKEERGRGNFPDRFSARQFPNYSSELNVNALLLGDSALYLCASRSTDATNEKLFFGSGTQLSVL.

The chain recombines TRBV2 with TRBJ2-7; 8 nucleotides align to TRBD1. This CDR3 comprises 12 residues. Germline loops: CDR1 SNHLY, CDR2 FYNNEI. The ends lost 5 bases at V and 6 bases at J; junction bases unmatched: 3. The CDR3 reads CASSQDRGEQYF. As DNA, the CDR3 is TGTGCCAGCAGTCAAGACAGGGGCGAGCAGTACTTC. The whole variable domain, remainder taken from reference TRBV2 and TRBJ2-7, is EPEVTQTPSHQVTQMGQEVILRCVPISNHLYFYWYRQILGQKVEFLVSFYNNEISEKSEIFDDQFSVERPDGSNFTLKIRSTKLEDSAMYFCASSQDRGEQYFGPGTRLTVT.

The chain couples TRBV6-6 to TRBJ2-3, with 14 bases identical to TRBD2. The V gene end was trimmed by 6 bases and the J gene end by 4 bases; junction bases not matched to a gene: 6. Germline CDR1 reads MNHNY; CDR2 reads SVGAGI (reference sequence). The CDR3 is made up of 16 amino acids. This CDR3 reads CASRQTSGGASDTQYF. CDR3 DNA: TGTGCCAGCAGGCAGACTAGCGGGGGGGCCTCAGATACGCAGTATTTT.

The rearrangement links TRBV19 to TRBJ1-4; the D gene is possibly TRBD1 (5 bases). V lost 2 bases and J 0 bases, leaving 7 bases between the germline ends. Germline V gene data show CDR1 as LNHDA and CDR2 as SQIVND (reference sequence). The CDR3 has 15 residues. For the CDR3, the DNA is TGTGCCAGTAGTATATCGACAGCAACTAATGAAAAACTGTTTTTT. Its protein product is CASSISTATNEKLFF. Together with reference TRBV19 and TRBJ1-4, the CDR3 gives the full variable domain: DGGITQSPKYLFRKEGQNVTLSCEQNLNHDAMYWYRQDPGQGLRLIYYSQIVNDFQKGDIAEGYSVSREKKESFPLTVTSAQKNPTAFYLCASSISTATNEKLFFGSGTQLSVL.

J is TRBJ2-2 and V is TRBV5-1, with TRBD2 matching 7 bases. The germline V gene encodes CDR1 SGHRS and CDR2 YFSETQ. V shed 0 bases and J 5 bases; nucleotides not matched to a gene: 7. CDR3 size: 16 residues. CDR3 in DNA: TGCGCCAGCAGCTTGGGGCTAGCGGAGGCGACCGGGGAGCTGTTTTTT. It codes for CASSLGLAEATGELFF. The full variable domain, rest sourced from reference TRBV5-1 and TRBJ2-2, is KAGVTQTPRYLIKTRGQQVTLSCSPISGHRSVSWYQQTPGQGLQFLFEYFSETQRNKGNFPGRFSGRQFSNSRSEMNVSTLELGDSALYLCASSLGLAEATGELFFGEGSRLTVL.

The J gene is TRBJ1-5, the V gene TRBV7-8; D gene unclear. The V gene lost 2 bases and the J gene lost 0 bases, with 11 bases spanning the gap. CDR3 length: 16 residues. The germline V gene has CDR1 SGHVS and CDR2 FQNEAQ. The CDR3 spells CASSLLLVNSNQPQHF. CDR3 nucleotides: TGTGCCAGCAGCTTATTGTTAGTTAATAGCAATCAGCCCCAGCATTTT.

The chain links TRBV7-6 to TRBJ2-5; perhaps TRBD1 as D (5 bases). Germline V gene data show CDR1 as SGHVS and CDR2 as FNYEAQ. Trimming took 1 base from V and 5 from J, leaving 14 bases between them. The CDR3 is made up of 15 amino acids. CDR3 loop: CASSLGAQGYETQYF. The CDR3 DNA follows: TGTGCCAGCAGCTTAGGTGCCCAGGGATACGAGACCCAGTACTTC.

The V call is TRBV4-3, the J call TRBJ2-3, with 10 bases fitting TRBD2. V lost 1 base to trimming and J lost 3 bases; unmatched junction nucleotides: 7. The length of the CDR3 is 17 residues. CDR1 is LGHNA, CDR2 YSLEER, per germline. CDR3 region: CASSQGTLAGVTDTQYF. In DNA form, the CDR3 reads TGCGCCAGCAGCCAAGGGACCCTAGCGGGAGTTACAGATACGCAGTATTTT.

V usage is TRBV7-2 and J usage is TRBJ1-4; 9 bases line up with TRBD1. V was pared by 6 bases and J by 14 bases, with 13 bases of the junction left unmatched. The CDR3 contains 14 residues. Germline V CDR1 and CDR2: SGHTA, FQGNSA. The DNA of the CDR3 is TGTGCCAGCAGTCGACAGGGGGACGGTGATATGCTGTTTTTT. It codes for CASSRQGDGDMLFF.

V and J are TRBV4-3 and TRBJ1-6; 8 nucleotides align to TRBD1. Per the germline V gene, CDR1 is LGHNA and CDR2 is YSLEER. The CDR3 is made up of 15 amino acids. V lost 3 bases, J lost 7 bases, and 5 bases stayed unmatched. The CDR3 loop is CASSQGTGQNSPLHF. In DNA, the CDR3 is TGCGCCAGCAGCCAGGGGACAGGCCAAAATTCACCCCTCCACTTT.

The CDR3, as DNA: TGTGCCAGCAGCTCCAGGGGGCAAGGTGAAGCTTTCTTT. Translated, it gives CASSSRGQGEAFF. The V and J genes are TRBV11-2 and TRBJ1-1; TRBD1 aligns across 8 bases. The CDR3 extends over 13 amino acids. Germline lookup yields CDR1 SGHAT and CDR2 FQNNGV. V was clipped by 4 bases and J by 7 bases; unmatched bases: 5.

The chain couples TRBV6-6 to TRBJ2-1; no firm D call. V lost 4 bases to trimming and J lost 10 bases, with 11 bases between them. CDR1 and CDR2 (germline): MNHNY, SVGAGI (reference sequence). This CDR3 has 12 residues. The CDR3 DNA follows: TGTGCCAGCAGTTTTGACCGACCCGAGCAGTTCTTC. This gives the protein CASSFDRPEQFF.

The chain employs TRBV14 and TRBJ2-7; no definite D call. Trimming removed 2 bases from V and 6 bases from J, with 17 bases in between. The CDR3 is 15 amino acids. Germline CDR1 and CDR2: SGHDN and FVKESK. The CDR3 DNA is TGTGCCAGCAGCCAATGGGGTTCCAGGACGGGCGAGCAGTACTTC. It yields the protein CASSQWGSRTGEQYF.

For the CDR3, the DNA is TGTGCCAGTAGTCGAGGCACATCGGAAAAACTGTTTTTT. As protein: CASSRGTSEKLFF. The rearrangement links TRBV19 to TRBJ1-4; D uncertain. There are 13 residues in the CDR3. V lost 5 bases and J 8 bases, leaving 12 bases between the germline ends. Germline lookup yields CDR1 LNHDA and CDR2 SQIVND (reference sequence). Full variable domain (outside the CDR3, taken from reference TRBV19 and TRBJ1-4): DGGITQSPKYLFRKEGQNVTLSCEQNLNHDAMYWYRQDPGQGLRLIYYSQIVNDFQKGDIAEGYSVSREKKESFPLTVTSAQKNPTAFYLCASSRGTSEKLFFGSGTQLSVL.

The V call is TRBV4-1, the J call TRBJ1-5, with 9 nucleotides matching TRBD1. Germline assignment: CDR1 MGHRA and CDR2 YSYEKL. The CDR3 is made up of 18 amino acids. V lost 2 bases to trimming and J lost 7 bases; unmatched junction nucleotides: 15. CDR3 nucleotides: TGCGCCAGCAGCCAACCCATGGGGGGACAGGGAACTGGCCAGCCCCAGCATTTT. It yields the protein CASSQPMGGQGTGQPQHF.

As concerns this clone: A read error may produce the germline difference seen at one junction end. This same CDR3 is encoded by further DNA sequences in the sample. V usage is TRBV27 and J usage is TRBJ1-6, with D uncertain. In germline, CDR1 is MNHEY, CDR2 SMNVEV (reference sequence). This CDR3 has 12 amino acids. CDR3 in DNA: TGTGCCAGCAGGGGTCTGAATTCCCCCCTCCACTTT. The encoded protein is CASRGLNSPLHF.

CDR3 bases: TGTGCCAGCTCACCACGGCAGGAGGAAAAACTGTTTTTT. Translating it yields CASSPRQEEKLFF. The chain links TRBV18 to TRBJ1-4; unclear D gene. In germline, CDR1 is KGHSH, CDR2 LQKENI. Deletions cut 1 base from V and 8 bases from J, with 8 bases between. The CDR3 contains 13 residues.